A selection of T cell receptor beta chains follows, all from one sample in a study of blood T cell repertoires in COVID-19. Generated by immunoSEQ multiplex PCR, the TCRdb table keeps only in-frame clones and is missing some. The sample includes 200,000 or so clones, 70% to 85% of them seen just once. What was sequenced was PBMCs or T cells enriched from blood (not recorded which). These receptors were collected from a man aged 55 to 70 who had recovered from COVID-19. The CDR3 runs from the conserved cysteine through the conserved F or W. D genes are given only for firm matches. Some rows have no size entry. The others give once, few or many, or a class for an expanded clone.

J gene,V gene,clone size,D gene,CDR3 protein,CDR3 DNA
TRBJ2-5,TRBV9,-,TRBD2,CASSLEGAGGQETQYF,TGTGCCAGCAGCCTCGAGGGAGCGGGGGGACAAGAGACCCAGTACTTC
TRBJ1-1,TRBV27,-,-,CASSLTPGRESEAFF,TGTGCCAGCAGTCTTACCCCGGGGAGGGAGTCTGAAGCTTTCTTT
TRBJ2-7,TRBV7-2,-,TRBD2,CASSKGLAGDEQYF,TGTGCCAGCAGCAAAGGGCTAGCGGGTGACGAGCAGTACTTC
TRBJ2-2,TRBV5-1,once,-,CASSLIAGMNTGELFF,TGCGCCAGCAGCTTGATTGCAGGAATGAACACCGGGGAGCTGTTTTTT
TRBJ2-2,TRBV7-9,-,-,CASSPREYTGELFF,TGTGCCAGCAGCCCCCGGGAGTACACCGGGGAGCTGTTTTTT
TRBJ1-6,TRBV5-6,-,-,CASSRGGRSPLHF,TGTGCCAGCAGCCGGGGGGGACGGTCACCCCTCCACTTT
TRBJ2-2,TRBV6-6,-,-,CASSYSGTYNTGELFF,TGTGCCAGCAGTTACTCCGGGACTTACAACACCGGGGAGCTGTTTTTT
TRBJ2-7,TRBV10-3,-,TRBD1,CAISETYGTGSYEQYF,TGTGCCATCAGTGAAACCTATGGGACAGGGTCCTACGAGCAGTACTTC
TRBJ1-1,TRBV7-9,-,TRBD1,CASSLALWTGNPEAFF,TGTGCCAGCAGCTTAGCGCTTTGGACAGGGAACCCTGAAGCTTTCTTT
TRBJ1-2,TRBV5-1,once,TRBD1,CASSPGQATGYTF,TGCGCCAGCAGCCCGGGACAGGCAACTGGCTACACCTTC
TRBJ2-1,TRBV7-9,-,-,CASSLGDPGYNEQFF,TGTGCCAGCAGCTTAGGAGATCCGGGTTACAATGAGCAGTTCTTC
TRBJ2-5,TRBV12-3/TRBV12-4,-,-,CASSPVIGTQYF,TGTGCCAGCAGTCCAGTTATTGGGACCCAGTACTTC
TRBJ2-7,TRBV2,-,-,CASSDRASLAYEQYF,TGTGCCAGCAGTGATCGGGCCTCTCTAGCATACGAGCAGTACTTC
TRBJ1-2,TRBV7-2,few,TRBD1,CASSLVPGTGISGYTF,TGTGCCAGCAGCTTAGTCCCCGGGACAGGGATAAGTGGCTACACCTTC
TRBJ2-5,TRBV7-3,few,-,CASSLNPRETQYF,TGTGCCAGCAGCTTAAATCCCCGTGAGACCCAGTACTTC
TRBJ2-2,TRBV27,once,TRBD1,CASSFSGTANTGELFF,TGTGCCAGCAGTTTCTCCGGGACAGCTAACACCGGGGAGCTGTTTTTT
TRBJ2-2,TRBV4-3,-,-,CASSQTQITGGDTGELFF,TGCGCCAGCAGCCAAACCCAGATCACCGGGGGAGACACCGGGGAGCTGTTTTTT
TRBJ1-1,TRBV29-1,-,-,CSVVRGRNTEAFF,TGCAGCGTTGTCCGCGGGCGGAACACTGAAGCTTTCTTT
TRBJ1-1,TRBV19,-,TRBD1,CASSIGTGKAFF,TGTGCCAGTAGTATTGGGACAGGGAAAGCTTTCTTT
TRBJ2-7,TRBV19,-,-,CASSLQGGPYEQYF,TGTGCCAGTAGTCTACAGGGCGGTCCCTACGAGCAGTACTTC
TRBJ1-2,TRBV15,-,-,CATSREGSGDYGYTF,TGTGCCACCAGCAGAGAGGGGTCAGGGGATTATGGCTACACCTTC
TRBJ1-3,TRBV2,few,-,CASSELRKSGNTIYF,TGTGCCAGCAGTGAATTGAGAAAATCTGGAAACACCATATATTTT